Below are 2 T cell receptor beta chains sequenced from a single sample in a study of T-cell memory formation after mild COVID-19 listed by TCRdb under 2021. Library creation used 5' RACE. The run used an Illumina NovaSeq 6000. TCRdb trimmed the raw reads at Q25, called clones with MiXCR and kept productive beta chains. For every CDR3 protein sequence, its rows merge into one entry that carries the most common genes and DNA. The sample table records 57,000 or so distinct CDR3 sequences; 9% to 9.5% of these occur just once. Of the sample, about 1.1% falls within the top ten clones. The sequencing sample was made of PBMCs or a T cell subset sorted from them (not recorded which). Every receptor here comes from a man between 18 and 35 years old who had mild COVID-19 (a few samples of this study predate the infection). The sample titles of this study are shuffled in the database, so cell type and time point are left out; the donor was told from shared clones.

This clonotype has only a few counts. The chain recombines TRBV2 with TRBJ1-1; D perhaps matches TRBD1 (6 bases). The CDR3 length is 13 residues. The germline V gene encodes CDR1 SNHLY and CDR2 FYNNEI. V was clipped by 7 bases and J by 3 bases, with 12 bases between them. The CDR3 here is CASNLGGDTEAFF. DNA of the CDR3: TGTGCCAGCAATCTAGGGGGGGACACTGAAGCTTTCTTT.

The chain couples TRBV4-1 to TRBJ1-4; D gene uncertain. Trimming cost V 0 bases and J 8 bases, with 13 bases left between them. Germline V gene data show CDR1 as MGHRA and CDR2 as YSYEKL. CDR3 length equals 15 residues. The CDR3 sequence is CASSQDPAVDEKLFF. The CDR3 nucleotides read TGCGCCAGCAGCCAAGATCCGGCAGTTGACGAAAAACTGTTTTTT.